This entry describes one TCR beta chain. Its antigen is not identified. This same CDR3 is encoded by further DNA sequences in the sample. This entry is derived from a study of shared clonotypes between healthy human individuals. Findings of the study overall: Naive subsets generally exceeded memory subsets in estimated richness. Clonotypes not shared had lower generation probabilities than those common to all four donors. The low donor count limited represented genetic and exposure-history diversity.

Sequenced by immunoSEQ multiplex PCR; TCRdb stores in-frame clones only, minus some. The data contain hundreds of thousands of clones, 85% to 95% of them singletons. CD45RO-negative, CCR7-positively selected cells formed the naive CD8 fraction, excluding terminally differentiated effector memory CD45RA+ cells. Germline CDR1 reads SNHLY; CDR2 reads FYNNEI. V shed 3 bases and J shed 3 bases, with 0 bases lying between them. This CDR3 is built from 10 residues. The sequenced sample consisted of naive CD8+ T cells sorted from blood. The V call is TRBV2, the J call TRBJ2-7; D remains unclear. The clonotype was recovered from a woman aged 25-40 years in good health. The CDR3 coding sequence is TGTGCCAGCAGTGACTACGAGCAGTACTTC. As protein: CASSDYEQYF.